The 31 T cell receptor beta chains given below trace back to one sample, sequenced in a study. TCRdb re-analysed the 5' RACE reads in MiXCR, keeping a single row per CDR3 protein. The data hold about 7,000 distinct CDR3 sequences, with 50% observed a single time. Sequenced input: naive CD4+ T cells sorted from a lymph node. Subset indicated: naive CD4+ T cells, CD4+CD45RA+CD25-. The receptor source for this set is a female donor with breast cancer.

This clonotype was picked up a small number of times. The V call is TRBV29-1, the J call TRBJ1-1; no firm D call. V was clipped by 4 bases and J by 8 bases, with 11 bases between them. CDR3 length equals 11 residues. Germline V CDR1 and CDR2: SQVTM, ANQGSEA. The CDR3, as DNA: TGCAGCGTTGGTGGACTGAAAGAAGCTTTCTTT. Protein product: CSVGGLKEAFF.

About this clonotype itself: Possible read error: a much larger clone is one base away. The chain recombines TRBV7-7 with TRBJ2-1; D may correspond to TRBD1 or TRBD2 (5 bases each). The CDR3 extends over 13 amino acids. Germline V lookup: CDR1 SSHAT, CDR2 FNYEAQ (reference sequence). The CDR3 bases are TGTGCTAGCAGCTTGGGACCCGAGGAGACCCAGTTCTTC. Its translation is CASSLGPEETQFF. Based on the CDR3 plus reference TRBV7-7 and TRBJ2-1, the full variable domain is GAGVSQSPRYKVTKRGQDVTLRCDPISSHATLYWYQQALGQGPEFLTYFNYEAQPDKSGLPSDRFSAERPEGSISTLTIQRTEQRDSAMYRCASSLGPEETQFFGPGTRLTVL.

The chain employs TRBV9 and TRBJ2-2; D possibly matches TRBD1 or TRBD2 (5 bases each). Looked up from germline, CDR1 is SGDLS and CDR2 is YYNGEE. Trimming cost V 4 bases and J 0 bases, with 16 bases left between them. The CDR3 covers 17 residues. DNA of the CDR3: TGTGCCAGCAGCTCTCGACGGGGCGGATCGAACACCGGGGAGCTGTTTTTT. Translating gives CASSSRRGGSNTGELFF.

The CDR3 protein is CASSSGATGYGYTF. CDR3 bases: TGTGCCAGCAGCTCCGGGGCCACGGGTTATGGCTACACCTTC. The genes are TRBV5-6 and TRBJ1-2, with a tentative D call TRBD1 (5 bases). V lost 3 bases to trimming and J lost 5 bases, with 14 bases between them. There are 14 residues in the CDR3. Germline CDR1 reads SGHDT; CDR2 reads YYEEEE.

In regard to this clonotype: Germline and junction disagree at one end, which may indicate a read error. The chain uses TRBV5-1 and TRBJ2-7; unclear D gene. Germline assignment: CDR1 SGHRS and CDR2 YFSETQ. The CDR3 is 13 residues long. As DNA, the CDR3 is TGCGCCGGCAGCTTGGGTTTGAGAGACGAGCAGTACTTC. This encodes CAGSLGLRDEQYF.

The chain joins TRBV27 to TRBJ2-5, with 10 bases identical to TRBD1. CDR1 is MNHEY and CDR2 is SMNVEV in the germline V gene (reference sequence). V was pared by 6 bases and J by 5 bases, with 3 bases of the junction left unmatched. This CDR3 spans 13 amino acids. The chain's CDR3 is CASRGQGMETQYF. CDR3 nucleotide sequence: TGTGCCAGCAGGGGACAGGGGATGGAGACCCAGTACTTC.

The V gene is TRBV27, the J gene TRBJ1-1; TRBD1 matches at 7 bases. Trimming cost V 5 bases and J 0 bases; bases outside gene matches: 3. The CDR3 has 14 residues. Germline CDR1 reads MNHEY; CDR2 reads SMNVEV (reference sequence). The CDR3 sequence: CASSPTGLNTEAFF. The CDR3, as DNA: TGTGCCAGCAGTCCGACAGGGCTGAACACTGAAGCTTTCTTT.

The rearrangement links TRBV5-5 to TRBJ2-2; weak D call: TRBD1 (6 bases). CDR1 is SGHKS and CDR2 is YYEKEE in the germline V gene (reference sequence). The CDR3 covers 15 residues. The V end lost 4 bases, the J end lost 5 bases, and 15 bases lay between the germline ends. Written as DNA, the CDR3 is TGTGCCAGCAGCCGACAGGAGCTTGAGACCGGGGAGCTGTTTTTT. This gives the protein CASSRQELETGELFF.

This rearrangement joins TRBV20-1 to TRBJ2-3; possible D gene TRBD2, 9 bases. Germline values: CDR1 DFQATT, CDR2 SNEGSKA (reference sequence). This CDR3 region has 16 residues. Trimming removed 3 bases from V and 3 bases from J, with 19 bases in between. The CDR3 nucleotides are TGCAGTGCTAGCCAGGGGGCTAGCGGGATAACAGATACGCAGTATTTT. As protein: CSASQGASGITDTQYF.

The chain has TRBV6-5 and TRBJ1-1; D ambiguous. Germline CDR1 is MNHEY and CDR2 is SVGAGI. Trimming shortened V by 6 bases and J by 8 bases, and 19 bases separated the two germline ends. This CDR3 has 14 residues. In nucleotides, the CDR3 is TGTGCCAGCAGGGAAGGCTGGAGGGAGAGAGAAGCTTTCTTT. This translates into CASREGWREREAFF.

This clonotype was detected a few times. V and J are TRBV20-1 and TRBJ1-1; D uncertain. The CDR3 length is 13 residues. Looked up from germline, CDR1 is DFQATT and CDR2 is SNEGSKA (reference sequence). The V and J ends lost 4 bases and 3 bases respectively, with 12 bases between them. The CDR3 sequence is CSATLRRDTEAFF. DNA for the CDR3: TGCAGTGCTACCCTAAGACGGGACACTGAAGCTTTCTTT.

The chain carries TRBV20-1 and TRBJ2-1, with 12 positions matching TRBD2. The V gene's germline CDR1 is DFQATT and CDR2 SNEGSKA (reference sequence). The length of the CDR3 is 15 residues. Losses at the gene ends were 4 bases for V and 4 bases for J; bases not matched to a gene: 5. The CDR3 DNA follows: TGCAGTGCTACCCCTAGCGGGGGGGTTTACAATGAGCAGTTCTTC. Protein: CSATPSGGVYNEQFF.

The rearrangement links TRBV5-1 to TRBJ2-7; 8 bases are a match to TRBD2. This CDR3 is built from 14 residues. V lost 0 bases to trimming and J lost 6 bases; unmatched junction nucleotides: 5. Germline V gene sequence: CDR1 SGHRS, CDR2 YFSETQ. The CDR3 spells CASSLGQGTSEQYF. Here the CDR3 DNA reads TGCGCCAGCAGCTTGGGCCAGGGGACTAGCGAGCAGTACTTC. The full variable domain, its missing parts supplied by reference TRBV5-1 and TRBJ2-7, is KAGVTQTPRYLIKTRGQQVTLSCSPISGHRSVSWYQQTPGQGLQFLFEYFSETQRNKGNFPGRFSGRQFSNSRSEMNVSTLELGDSALYLCASSLGQGTSEQYFGPGTRLTVT.

This clonotype was seen only a few times. J is TRBJ2-1 and V is TRBV20-1; 7 nucleotides match TRBD2. Germline CDR1 and CDR2: DFQATT and SNEGSKA (reference sequence). This CDR3 comprises 13 residues. The ends lost 6 bases at V and 2 bases at J; junction bases unmatched: 4. The CDR3 DNA is TGCAGTGCAGTGCGGGAGCCCTACAATGAGCAGTTCTTC. It codes for CSAVREPYNEQFF.

The chain employs TRBV20-1 and TRBJ2-1, with 15 bases identical to TRBD2. Germline CDR1 DFQATT, CDR2 SNEGSKA (reference sequence). This CDR3 has 15 amino acids. The trim removed 5 bases at V and 12 bases at J, leaving 11 bases unmatched. The CDR3 nucleotides read TGCAGTGCTTCCGCAGGACTAGCGGGAGGGGCTGTGCAGTTCTTC. Translation gives CSASAGLAGGAVQFF.

This clonotype was counted between two and nine times. The chain uses TRBV29-1 and TRBJ2-1; tentative D call: TRBD2 (6 bases). Per germline, CDR1 SQVTM and CDR2 ANQGSEA. This CDR3 is 10 amino acids long. Trimming removed 4 bases at V and 9 bases at J, with 7 bases between. In DNA, the CDR3 is TGCAGCGTTGTGGGGGGTGAGCAGTTCTTC. It specifies CSVVGGEQFF.

The chain combines TRBV20-1 with TRBJ2-7, with TRBD1 identical over 9 bases. V trimming: 3 bases; J trimming: 5 bases; junction bases outside the gene matches: 11. Germline assignment: CDR1 DFQATT and CDR2 SNEGSKA (reference sequence). The CDR3 sequence is 15 residues long. Here the CDR3 DNA reads TGCAGTGCTAGTACCGGGACAGGGTGGGTGCACGAGCAGTACTTC. Its protein is CSASTGTGWVHEQYF.

By sample fraction, this clonotype is medium-sized. The chain is built from TRBV29-1 and TRBJ2-7; possibly TRBD1 for D (7 bases). CDR3 length: 13 residues. Trimming stripped 5 bases from V and 2 bases from J, with 13 bases between. Per the germline V gene, CDR1 is SQVTM and CDR2 is ANQGSEA. The CDR3 spells CSVSRGATYEQYF. Written as DNA, the CDR3 is TGCAGCGTTAGCAGGGGGGCGACCTACGAGCAGTACTTC.

This clonotype was observed a few times. This chain joins TRBV20-1 and TRBJ2-3; D not resolved. Per the germline V gene, CDR1 is DFQATT and CDR2 is SNEGSKA (reference sequence). CDR3 length: 15 amino acids. V was cut by 0 bases and J by 4 bases, with 14 bases left in between. For the CDR3, the DNA is TGCAGTGCTAGAGATTCAGCTCGCTCGGCAGATACGCAGTATTTT. Protein: CSARDSARSADTQYF.

The V and J genes are TRBV7-3 and TRBJ2-3, with 7 nucleotides matching TRBD2. J was trimmed by 3 bases and V by 1 base; bases with no gene match: 7. The CDR3 extends over 16 amino acids. The germline V gene has CDR1 SGHTA and CDR2 FQGTGA. In nucleotides, the CDR3 is TGTGCCAGCAGCTTAATCGGGGGGAACTTGACAGATACGCAGTATTTT. Protein: CASSLIGGNLTDTQYF.

This clonotype has only a few counts. The CDR3 DNA reads as TGTGCCAGCAGCCCCTCGGACAGGGACGAAAAACTGTTTTTT. Translating it yields CASSPSDRDEKLFF. The chain links TRBV4-2 to TRBJ1-4; 8 nucleotides agree with TRBD1. This CDR3 has 14 residues. In germline, CDR1 is LGHNA, CDR2 YNFKEQ. V dropped 4 bases and J dropped 8; count of bases not matched to a gene: 6.

This clonotype was seen more than once but under ten times. This chain joins TRBV6-1 and TRBJ2-5, with D possibly TRBD1 on 6 matching bases. Germline V gene lookup returns CDR1 MNHNS and CDR2 SASEGT. Trimming cost V 3 bases and J 2 bases, with 19 bases left between them. The CDR3 length is 17 residues. The CDR3 sequence: CASSDEWWGPDQETQYF. The CDR3, as DNA: TGTGCCAGCAGTGATGAATGGTGGGGGCCAGATCAAGAGACCCAGTACTTC.

The chain couples TRBV7-8 to TRBJ2-1; D is possibly TRBD2 (5 bases). The germline V and J ends were trimmed by 1 base and 4 bases, with 17 bases remaining between them. CDR3 length: 17 amino acids. The germline V gene encodes CDR1 SGHVS and CDR2 FQNEAQ. The CDR3 sequence is CASSLVPAGIPYNEQFF. The CDR3 DNA follows: TGTGCCAGCAGCTTAGTTCCGGCGGGTATTCCTTACAATGAGCAGTTCTTC.

CDR3 sequence reads: CASRGLKSSYNSPLHF. The CDR3 bases are TGCGCCAGCAGGGGTCTGAAGAGCTCCTATAATTCACCCCTCCACTTT. The V call is TRBV10-2, the J call TRBJ1-6; D unclear. The germline V gene encodes CDR1 WSHSY and CDR2 SAAADI. V shed 6 bases and J shed 0 bases, with 12 bases lying between them. The CDR3 totals 16 residues.

This clonotype came up a few times. The chain recombines TRBV20-1 with TRBJ2-5; weak D call: TRBD2 (5 bases). Germline CDR1 and CDR2: DFQATT and SNEGSKA (reference sequence). Trimming took off 5 bases at V and 1 base at J, with 8 bases between the two ends. The CDR3 is 12 residues long. CDR3 nucleotides: TGCAGTGCTGAGCGGAGCCAAGAGACCCAGTACTTC. This translates into CSAERSQETQYF.

The chain recombines TRBV7-2 with TRBJ2-2, with TRBD2 matching 8 bases. This CDR3 contains 15 residues. J was trimmed by 4 bases and V by 3 bases; bases with no gene match: 4. Germline V gene sequence: CDR1 SGHTA, CDR2 FQGNSA. CDR3 DNA: TGTGCCAGCAGCTTTTGGACTAGCCCCACCGGGGAGCTGTTTTTT. It is translated as CASSFWTSPTGELFF.

This clonotype was counted only a few times. J is TRBJ2-5 and V is TRBV5-5, with a weak D call TRBD1 (6 bases). There are 16 residues in the CDR3. Between the trimmed V and J ends, which lost 0 bases and 4 bases, there was a span of 16 bases. Germline V gene data show CDR1 as SGHKS and CDR2 as YYEKEE (reference sequence). This chain's CDR3 is CASSLAVRTAGETQYF. DNA for the CDR3: TGTGCCAGCAGCTTGGCCGTCAGGACAGCTGGAGAGACCCAGTACTTC.

This chain connects TRBV20-1 to TRBJ2-1; a weak D match, TRBD2 (6 bases). V lost 5 bases and J lost 8, with 25 bases in between. This CDR3 comprises 16 residues. Germline V gene sequence: CDR1 DFQATT, CDR2 SNEGSKA (reference sequence). CDR3 region: CSAPPTLATSLHEQFF. The CDR3 DNA is TGCAGTGCTCCCCCTACCCTAGCGACTTCCCTCCATGAGCAGTTCTTC.

The V and J genes are TRBV28 and TRBJ1-2; TRBD1 is a possible D gene (6 bases). The CDR3 loop spans 18 amino acids. V was pared by 6 bases and J by 4 bases, with 27 bases between. CDR1 MDHEN and CDR2 SYDVKM come from the germline V gene. The CDR3 DNA sequence: TGTGCCAGCAGCCGAGGGGGGATTACTATTTGGGGTGGCTATGGCTACACCTTC. Its protein product is CASSRGGITIWGGYGYTF.

The chain's CDR3 is CATSMWHNEQFF. CDR3 bases: TGTGCCACCAGCATGTGGCACAATGAGCAGTTCTTC. J is TRBJ2-1 and V is TRBV15, with no clear D. The V end lost 4 bases, the J end lost 5 bases, and 6 bases lay between the germline ends. The germline gives CDR1 LNHNV, CDR2 YYDKDF (reference sequence). The CDR3 totals 12 residues.

This chain connects TRBV20-1 to TRBJ2-1, with D hard to call. This CDR3 has 13 amino acids. The V gene's germline CDR1 is DFQATT and CDR2 SNEGSKA (reference sequence). Between the trimmed V and J ends, which lost 3 bases and 14 bases, there was a span of 20 bases. The CDR3, as DNA: TGCAGTGCTAGCCTACCCGACCCCCCGGTTGAGTTCTTC. Its protein is CSASLPDPPVEFF.